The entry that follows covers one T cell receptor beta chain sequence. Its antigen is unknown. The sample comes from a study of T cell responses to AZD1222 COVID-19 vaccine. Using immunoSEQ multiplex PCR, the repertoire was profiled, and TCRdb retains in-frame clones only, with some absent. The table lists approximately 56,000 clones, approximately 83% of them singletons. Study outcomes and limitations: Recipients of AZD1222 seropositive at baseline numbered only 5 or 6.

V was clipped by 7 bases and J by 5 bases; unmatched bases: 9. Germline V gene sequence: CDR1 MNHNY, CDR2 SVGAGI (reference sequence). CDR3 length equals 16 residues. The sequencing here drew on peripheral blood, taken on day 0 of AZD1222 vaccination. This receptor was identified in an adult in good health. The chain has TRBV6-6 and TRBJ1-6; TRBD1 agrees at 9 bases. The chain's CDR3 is CASIQGQGRDNSPLHF. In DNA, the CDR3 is TGTGCCAGCATTCAGGGACAGGGAAGGGATAATTCACCCCTCCACTTT.